This T cell receptor beta chain is from a study of OX40 agonist ivuxolimab in advanced cancers. Points from the study as a whole: CD4+ T cells averaged fewer expanded clones than CD8+ T cells. Still undetermined is the antigen specificity of the expanded peripheral T cells.

CDR1 and CDR2 from the germline V gene are SQVTM and ANQGSEA. The V and J ends lost 6 bases and 4 bases, in that order; junction bases with no gene match: 4. The CDR3 is 13 amino acids. As to this clone: Its antigen is still unknown.

Clones were read by immunoSEQ multiplex PCR, and TCRdb kept only the in-frame ones, dropping some. This sample yields under 200,000 clones, of which around 94% are seen a single time; just over 0.3% belongs to the top ten. This TCR derives from an adult with an advanced solid tumor such as melanoma, head and neck, liver or kidney cancer. The J gene is TRBJ1-5, the V gene TRBV29-1, with TRBD1 matching 9 bases. The material was CD4+ or CD8+ T cells sorted from blood, obtained in a trial of the OX40 agonist ivuxolimab. In DNA, the CDR3 is TGCAGCGTAACGGGACAGGGAAATCAGCCCCAGCATTTT. This encodes CSVTGQGNQPQHF.